The 31 T cell receptor beta chains presented below share a single source sample, sequenced in a study of blood T cell repertoires in COVID-19. Using immunoSEQ multiplex PCR, the repertoire was profiled, and TCRdb retains in-frame clones only, with some absent. The sample holds 200,000 to 250,000 clones, about 90% seen once. The specimen sequenced was PBMCs or T cells enriched from blood (not recorded which). The origin of the receptors is a woman in her 30s who had been exposed to COVID-19.

The CDR3, as DNA: TGTGCCAGCAGTTCCCTTCCCTACTATGGCTACACCTTC. As protein: CASSSLPYYGYTF. V usage is TRBV12-3 or TRBV12-4 and J usage is TRBJ1-2; no definite D call. There are 13 residues in the CDR3. V was clipped by 4 bases and J by 3 bases, with 9 bases between them.

The V call is TRBV5-1, the J call TRBJ2-4; 9 nucleotides agree with TRBD1. Germline V gives CDR1 SGHRS, CDR2 YFSETQ. With V trimmed by 5 bases and J by 6 bases, 3 bases remained unmatched. The CDR3 is 13 amino acids. This CDR3 reads CASRGTGLNIQYF. The CDR3 nucleotides read TGCGCCAGCAGGGGGACAGGGTTAAACATTCAGTACTTC.

The chain carries TRBV7-2 and TRBJ1-5; 8 positions agree with TRBD1. J lost 4 bases, V lost 4 bases, and 6 bases had no gene match. Germline V gene lookup returns CDR1 SGHTA and CDR2 FQGNSA. The CDR3 totals 15 residues. The CDR3 is CASSWTGRENQPQHF. The DNA for the CDR3 is TGTGCCAGCAGCTGGACAGGGAGGGAGAATCAGCCCCAGCATTTT.

This clone was seen once. The chain carries TRBV3-1 (or the pseudogene TRBV3-2) and TRBJ2-1, with D possibly matching TRBD2 (6 bases). V shed 2 bases and J shed 4 bases, with 12 bases lying between them. CDR3 length: 15 residues. From germline, CDR1 is LGHDT and CDR2 YNNKEL (reference sequence). CDR3 DNA: TGTGCCAGCAGCCAATCCCCCGGGACTTACAATGAGCAGTTCTTC. It encodes CASSQSPGTYNEQFF.

The chain couples TRBV18 to TRBJ2-5, with D unresolved. The V and J ends lost 1 base and 2 bases respectively, with 8 bases between them. The CDR3 consists of 14 residues. Germline V gene lookup returns CDR1 KGHSH and CDR2 LQKENI. This CDR3 is CASSPRPLQETQYF. CDR3 sequence (DNA): TGTGCCAGCTCACCACGGCCACTACAAGAGACCCAGTACTTC.

The V and J genes are TRBV6-5 and TRBJ1-1; a possible D gene is TRBD1 (5 bases). Trimming took 8 bases from V and 6 from J, leaving 13 bases between them. The CDR3 loop spans 12 amino acids. Germline V gives CDR1 MNHEY, CDR2 SVGAGI. The CDR3 is CASCRVLPEAFF. CDR3 DNA sequence: TGTGCCAGCTGCAGGGTTCTCCCTGAAGCTTTCTTT.

The genes are TRBV28 and TRBJ2-7, with no clear D. Germline V gene lookup returns CDR1 MDHEN and CDR2 SYDVKM. V was shortened by 2 bases and J by 4 bases, with 6 bases between the two germline ends. The CDR3 spans 12 residues. The chain's CDR3 is CASSLDGYEQYF. CDR3 in DNA: TGTGCCAGCAGTTTAGACGGGTACGAGCAGTACTTC. The complete variable domain, with remaining parts taken from reference TRBV28 and TRBJ2-7, reads DVKVTQSSRYLVKRTGEKVFLECVQDMDHENMFWYRQDPGLGLRLIYFSYDVKMKEKGDIPEGYSVSREKKERFSLILESASTNQTSMYLCASSLDGYEQYFGPGTRLTVT.

The chain couples TRBV30 to TRBJ2-1, with D perhaps matching TRBD2 (6 bases). The CDR3 is 13 amino acids. Germline CDR1 GTSNPN, CDR2 SVGIG (reference sequence). V shed 7 bases and J shed 10 bases, with 20 bases lying between them. The CDR3 loop reads CAFTGTPTLEQFF. CDR3 DNA sequence: TGTGCCTTCACCGGGACTCCGACCCTAGAGCAGTTCTTC.

This rearrangement joins TRBV24-1 to TRBJ2-2; D perhaps matches TRBD1 (6 bases). The ends were cut back, 6 bases at V and 2 bases at J, with 9 bases in the middle. This CDR3 region has 14 residues. Per the germline V gene, CDR1 is KGHDR and CDR2 is SFDVKD. The CDR3 DNA reads TGTGCCACCAGTATAGGGGGTAACACCGGGGAGCTGTTTTTT. It specifies CATSIGGNTGELFF.

The CDR3 coding sequence is TGTGCCAGTAGTATAGTGGGTACAGGGTTCGGCCACGAGCAGTACTTC. It translates to CASSIVGTGFGHEQYF. The V and J genes are TRBV19 and TRBJ2-7, with TRBD1 as a possible D gene (6 bases). The CDR3 contains 16 residues. Trimming left V 1 base short and J 5 bases short, with 18 bases between. CDR1 and CDR2 (germline): LNHDA, SQIVND (reference sequence).

The V call is TRBV18, the J call TRBJ1-1; D is perhaps TRBD1 (6 bases). Germline assignment: CDR1 KGHSH and CDR2 LQKENI. This CDR3 is built from 13 residues. Trimming took 3 bases from V and 8 from J, leaving 13 bases between them. CDR3 DNA: TGTGCCAGCTCACCGGGCAGGGGCGTAGAAGCTTTCTTT. Its translation: CASSPGRGVEAFF.

This chain joins TRBV9 and TRBJ2-3, with D unclear. Germline values: CDR1 SGDLS, CDR2 YYNGEE. Trimming took 0 bases from V and 4 from J, leaving 12 bases between them. CDR3 length: 15 amino acids. CDR3: CASSVESVPSDTQYF. In DNA form, the CDR3 reads TGTGCCAGCAGCGTAGAGTCGGTCCCCTCAGATACGCAGTATTTT.

The chain carries TRBV4-1 and TRBJ1-6, with D perhaps TRBD1 (5 bases). V was shortened by 7 bases and J by 5 bases, with 18 bases between the two germline ends. The CDR3 has 16 residues. Looked up from germline, CDR1 is MGHRA and CDR2 is YSYEKL. The CDR3: CASNPQWGQDNSPLHF. CDR3 in DNA: TGCGCCAGCAACCCCCAGTGGGGCCAAGATAATTCACCCCTCCACTTT.

The chain uses TRBV6-5 and TRBJ1-1; D unclear. Looked up from germline, CDR1 is MNHEY and CDR2 is SVGAGI. The length of the CDR3 is 16 residues. V lost 2 bases and J lost 2, with 15 bases in between. CDR3 in DNA: TGTGCCAGCAGTTACGCGTACGCCTCCCCAAACACTGAAGCTTTCTTT. It specifies CASSYAYASPNTEAFF.

The rearrangement uses TRBV19 and TRBJ2-1; 8 bases fit TRBD2. The length of the CDR3 is 14 residues. The germline CDR1 and CDR2 sequences are LNHDA and SQIVND (reference sequence). The junction had 7 bases not matched to a gene; V was cut back by 6 bases and J by 6 bases. For the CDR3, the DNA is TGTGCCAGTAGGTTTAGCGGGATCGGCAATGAGCAGTTCTTC. It translates to CASRFSGIGNEQFF.

The chain joins TRBV4-1 to TRBJ2-1; TRBD2 agrees at 7 bases. The CDR3 is 15 amino acids. Trimming cost V 0 bases and J 6 bases; bases outside gene matches: 5. Germline CDR1 MGHRA, CDR2 YSYEKL. CDR3 loop: CASSQESSGGNEQFF. DNA for the CDR3: TGCGCCAGCAGCCAAGAGTCTAGCGGAGGCAATGAGCAGTTCTTC.

The genes are TRBV18 and TRBJ1-2; TRBD1 matches at 8 bases. The germline CDR1 and CDR2 sequences are KGHSH and LQKENI. With V trimmed by 3 bases and J by 2 bases, 5 bases remained unmatched. The CDR3 consists of 15 residues. As DNA, the CDR3 is TGTGCCAGCTCACCCCAACAGGGGGTAAACTATGGCTACACCTTC. Translating gives CASSPQQGVNYGYTF.

The J gene is TRBJ1-2, the V gene TRBV5-5; TRBD1 matches 8 bases. Germline V gene lookup returns CDR1 SGHKS and CDR2 YYEKEE (reference sequence). V shed 6 bases, J shed 0 bases, and the junction held 7 bases outside the gene matches. The CDR3 spans 15 residues. The CDR3 coding sequence is TGTGCCAGCAACACAGGGGGTATGACTAACTATGGCTACACCTTC. Translation gives CASNTGGMTNYGYTF.

The rearrangement links TRBV6-1 to TRBJ1-5; D is uncertain. This CDR3 is built from 16 residues. V was pared by 0 bases and J by 0 bases, with 9 bases between. Germline V gives CDR1 MNHNS, CDR2 SASEGT. CDR3 bases: TGTGCCAGCAGTGAAGCGGGAGGAATTAGCAATCAGCCCCAGCATTTT. The encoded protein is CASSEAGGISNQPQHF.

CDR3 protein: CAISDPTSNEQFF. CDR3 in DNA: TGTGCCATCAGTGACCCAACTAGCAATGAGCAGTTCTTC. The chain combines TRBV10-3 with TRBJ2-1, with D tentatively TRBD2 (5 bases). V lost 3 bases and J lost 6, with 9 bases in between. The V gene's germline CDR1 is ENHRY and CDR2 SYGVKD. This CDR3 is 13 amino acids long.

The chain couples TRBV27 to TRBJ2-1, with 8 bases fitting TRBD2. This CDR3 contains 14 residues. The V segment lost 3 bases and the J segment 9 bases; nucleotides outside the gene matches: 7. Germline lookup yields CDR1 MNHEY and CDR2 SMNVEV (reference sequence). The CDR3 coding sequence is TGTGCCAGCAGTTTTAGGGGGACTAGAACTGAGCAGTTCTTC. As protein: CASSFRGTRTEQFF.

The V and J genes are TRBV10-1 and TRBJ2-3, with a possible D match to TRBD2 (6 bases). The CDR3 extends over 14 amino acids. Germline CDR1 reads WNHNN; CDR2 reads SYGVQD (reference sequence). Between the trimmed V and J ends, which lost 0 bases and 4 bases, there was a span of 8 bases. The CDR3 sequence: CASSESTGADTQYF. The CDR3 DNA is TGCGCCAGCAGTGAGTCGACGGGGGCAGATACGCAGTATTTT.

CDR3: CASSQGWTGSNSPLHF. CDR3 DNA: TGTGCCAGCAGCCAAGGCTGGACAGGCAGTAATTCACCCCTCCACTTT. The chain couples TRBV4-2 to TRBJ1-6, with 7 bases identical to TRBD1. V shed 1 base and J 6 bases; nucleotides not matched to a gene: 6. The length of the CDR3 is 16 residues. CDR1 and CDR2 from the germline V gene are LGHNA and YNFKEQ.

This chain joins TRBV7-8 and TRBJ1-2; perhaps TRBD1 as D (6 bases). In germline, CDR1 is SGHVS, CDR2 FQNEAQ. The CDR3 extends over 19 amino acids. Trimming pared 0 bases from V and 2 bases from J, leaving 22 bases between. The CDR3 loop is CASSLASAAGVLKNYGYTF. The CDR3 region has the DNA TGTGCCAGCAGCTTAGCATCTGCGGCAGGGGTATTGAAGAACTATGGCTACACCTTC.

The DNA of the CDR3 is TGTGCCAGCAGCCAAGACAGGGGTCGCTACACCTTC. This gives the protein CASSQDRGRYTF. This rearrangement joins TRBV3-1 (or the pseudogene TRBV3-2) to TRBJ1-2, with TRBD1 as a possible D gene (6 bases). V gave up 0 bases and J gave up 9 bases, with 8 bases separating them. Germline-derived CDR1 and CDR2 are LGHDT and YNNKEL (reference sequence). The CDR3 is 12 amino acids.

The chain uses TRBV5-4 and TRBJ1-2, with D hard to call. Germline loops: CDR1 SGHNT, CDR2 YYREEE (reference sequence). Trimming removed 6 bases from V and 4 bases from J, with 10 bases in between. The CDR3 totals 12 residues. DNA of the CDR3: TGTGCCAGCATGGAGGCCTCCTATGGCTACACCTTC. Translation: CASMEASYGYTF.

The chain combines TRBV5-6 with TRBJ2-3; D is unclear. Trimming removed 1 base from V and 0 bases from J, with 9 bases in between. CDR1 is SGHDT, CDR2 YYEEEE, per germline. This CDR3 spans 15 amino acids. CDR3 sequence: CASSLSAVSTDTQYF. The DNA of the CDR3 is TGTGCCAGCAGCTTGTCGGCGGTTAGCACAGATACGCAGTATTTT.

The table lists this clone with a few counts. The CDR3 spells CASSPKWRERTGELFF. The CDR3 coding sequence is TGCGCCAGCAGCCCCAAGTGGCGGGAGCGCACCGGGGAGCTGTTTTTT. The chain joins TRBV10-1 to TRBJ2-2; the match to TRBD2 covers 7 bases. Trimming cost V 6 bases and J 4 bases; bases outside gene matches: 11. CDR3 size: 16 residues. Germline CDR1 WNHNN, CDR2 SYGVQD (reference sequence).

This clone was picked up a small number of times. V usage is TRBV7-9 and J usage is TRBJ1-5; D unclear. The CDR3 runs to 14 residues. V lost 3 bases to trimming and J lost 0 bases, with 6 bases between them. Germline V CDR1 and CDR2: SEHNR, FQNEAQ (reference sequence). Here the CDR3 reads CASSFDNSNQPQHF. CDR3 DNA: TGTGCCAGCAGCTTCGACAATAGCAATCAGCCCCAGCATTTT.

This chain uses TRBV3-1 (or the pseudogene TRBV3-2) with TRBJ2-1, with D maybe TRBD2 (5 bases). Per germline, CDR1 LGHDT and CDR2 YNNKEL (reference sequence). This CDR3 is built from 14 residues. Trimming pared 0 bases from V and 3 bases from J, leaving 6 bases between. The CDR3 DNA is TGTGCCAGCAGCCAAGAGGCGGGCTACAATGAGCAGTTCTTC. Residues: CASSQEAGYNEQFF.

J is TRBJ1-1 and V is TRBV28; D unresolved. Trimming took 3 bases from V and 1 from J, leaving 12 bases between them. The CDR3 runs to 15 residues. From germline, CDR1 is MDHEN and CDR2 SYDVKM. CDR3 bases: TGTGCCAGCAGTTTCGCCGAGGATCGGAACACTGAAGCTTTCTTT. Protein: CASSFAEDRNTEAFF.